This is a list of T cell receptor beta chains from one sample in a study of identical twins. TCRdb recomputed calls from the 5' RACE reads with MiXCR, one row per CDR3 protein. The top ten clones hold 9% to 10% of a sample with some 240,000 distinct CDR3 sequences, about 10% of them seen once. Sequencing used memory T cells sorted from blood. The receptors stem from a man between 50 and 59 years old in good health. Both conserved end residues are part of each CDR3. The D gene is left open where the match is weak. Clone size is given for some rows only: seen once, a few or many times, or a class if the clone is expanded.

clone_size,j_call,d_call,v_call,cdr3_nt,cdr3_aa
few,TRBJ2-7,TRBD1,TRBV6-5,TGTGCCAGCAGTTCAGGACAGGGGAGGGGCCTCGAGCAGTACTTC,CASSSGQGRGLEQYF
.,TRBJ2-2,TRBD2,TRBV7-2,TGTGCCAGCAGTATAGCGGGGGGGCAGGTTAGCGGGGAGCTGTTTTTT,CASSIAGGQVSGELFF
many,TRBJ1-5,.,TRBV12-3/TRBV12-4,TGTGCCAGCAGACTGGGGGGGAATCAGCCCCAGCATTTT,CASRLGGNQPQHF
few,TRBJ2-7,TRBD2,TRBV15,TGTGCCACCAGCAGACTAGCGGGAAGCGAGCAGTACTTC,CATSRLAGSEQYF
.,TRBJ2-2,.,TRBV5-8,TGTGCCAGCAGCTCCCGCGCTAGAGGGTACACCGGGGAGCTGTTTTTT,CASSSRARGYTGELFF
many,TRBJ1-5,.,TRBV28,TGTGCCAGCAGTATCGGTAGCAATCAGCCCCAGCATTTT,CASSIGSNQPQHF
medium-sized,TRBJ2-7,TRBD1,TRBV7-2,TGTGCCAGCAGCCCTTGGACAGGGCCGTCATCCTACGAGCAGTACTTC,CASSPWTGPSSYEQYF
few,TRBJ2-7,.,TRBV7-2,TGTGCCAGCAGCAATAACGAACTAGCTCGCTACGAGCAGTACTTC,CASSNNELARYEQYF
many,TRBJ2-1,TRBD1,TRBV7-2,TGTGCCAGCAGCTTAGGGACAGGGCAGTTCTTC,CASSLGTGQFF
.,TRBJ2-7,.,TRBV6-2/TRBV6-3,TGTGCCAGCAGCACTCCAGCCGGATACGAGCAGTACTTC,CASSTPAGYEQYF
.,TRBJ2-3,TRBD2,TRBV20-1,TGCAGTGCTAGAGACCCTAGCGGGGGCCCGGGGGGCACAGATACGCAGTATTTT,CSARDPSGGPGGTDTQYF
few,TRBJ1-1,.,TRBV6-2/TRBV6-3,TGTGCCAGCAGGGCGTTACGGGAAACTGAAGCTTTCTTT,CASRALRETEAFF
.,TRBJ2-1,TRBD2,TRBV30,TGTGCCTGGAGTGAGACTAGCGGGGGATACAATGAGCAGTTCTTC,CAWSETSGGYNEQFF
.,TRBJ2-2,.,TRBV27,TGTGCCAGCAGTTTGGGGTTTCAGGGGAACACCGGGGAGCTGTTTTTT,CASSLGFQGNTGELFF